Reported below is one T cell receptor (beta chain). The antigen remains undetermined. TCRdb recomputed calls from the 5' RACE reads with MiXCR, one row per CDR3 protein. This sample has about 400,000 distinct CDR3 sequences, with around a tenth found just once. This sample was taken from a study of T cells after yellow fever vaccination. Study-level results: Researchers report a weaker secondary response that nonetheless peaked faster, day 5 versus 15.

The material sequenced was PBMCs, taken on the day of the first yellow fever vaccination. The sequence was collected from a man between 18 and 35 years old who received the YFV17D yellow fever vaccine.

The CDR3 here is CASSLTRDRAEKLFF. CDR3 in DNA: TGTGCCAGCAGCCTCACCCGGGACAGGGCTGAAAAACTGTTTTTT. V usage is TRBV6-1 and J usage is TRBJ1-4; 9 positions agree with TRBD1. The CDR3 contains 15 residues. Germline CDR1 reads MNHNS; CDR2 reads SASEGT. V was clipped by 6 bases and J by 7 bases; unmatched bases: 9.